This TCR beta chain was identified during a study of PD-L1 blockade in urothelial cancer. Study summary: Patients had undergone 0 to 3 prior chemotherapy regimens.

As to this clone: The antigen is undetermined.

The CDR3 runs to 16 residues. Germline CDR1 and CDR2: MNHEY and SMNVEV (reference sequence). J gave up 5 bases and V 1 base, and 10 bases lay outside the gene matches. As for time point: pretreatment peripheral blood. Measured with immunoSEQ multiplex PCR; TCRdb has only the in-frame clones, and not every one. Of 75,000 to 95,000 clones listed, 70% to 90% are singletons. Study conclusions and caveats: Below-median pretreatment blood TCR clonality was associated with improved progression-free and overall survival.

The chain recombines TRBV27 with TRBJ2-5, with 7 bases identical to TRBD2. Sequences were derived from PBMCs, sampled around atezolizumab (anti-PD-L1) treatment. The origin of this receptor is a middle-aged man with urothelial cancer. CDR3 region: CASSLLGGRQRETQYF. The CDR3 DNA is TGTGCCAGCAGTTTATTGGGCGGGAGACAGAGGGAGACCCAGTACTTC.